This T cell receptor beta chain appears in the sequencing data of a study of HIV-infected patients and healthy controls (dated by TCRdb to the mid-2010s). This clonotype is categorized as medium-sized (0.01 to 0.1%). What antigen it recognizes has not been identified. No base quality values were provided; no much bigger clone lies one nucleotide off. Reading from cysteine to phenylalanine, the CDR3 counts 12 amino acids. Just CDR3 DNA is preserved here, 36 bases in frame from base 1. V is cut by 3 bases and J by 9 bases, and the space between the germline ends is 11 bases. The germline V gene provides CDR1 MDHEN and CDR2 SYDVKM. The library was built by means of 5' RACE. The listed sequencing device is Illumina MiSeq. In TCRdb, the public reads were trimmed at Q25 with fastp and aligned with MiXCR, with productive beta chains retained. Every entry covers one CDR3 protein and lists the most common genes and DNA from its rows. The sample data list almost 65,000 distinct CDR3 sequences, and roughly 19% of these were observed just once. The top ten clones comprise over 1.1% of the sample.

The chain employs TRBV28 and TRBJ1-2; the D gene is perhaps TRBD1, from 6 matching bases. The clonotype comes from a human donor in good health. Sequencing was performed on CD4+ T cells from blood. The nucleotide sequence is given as TGTGCCAGCAGTTTCGAAGGACAGCGCTACACCTTC. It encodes CASSFEGQRYTF.